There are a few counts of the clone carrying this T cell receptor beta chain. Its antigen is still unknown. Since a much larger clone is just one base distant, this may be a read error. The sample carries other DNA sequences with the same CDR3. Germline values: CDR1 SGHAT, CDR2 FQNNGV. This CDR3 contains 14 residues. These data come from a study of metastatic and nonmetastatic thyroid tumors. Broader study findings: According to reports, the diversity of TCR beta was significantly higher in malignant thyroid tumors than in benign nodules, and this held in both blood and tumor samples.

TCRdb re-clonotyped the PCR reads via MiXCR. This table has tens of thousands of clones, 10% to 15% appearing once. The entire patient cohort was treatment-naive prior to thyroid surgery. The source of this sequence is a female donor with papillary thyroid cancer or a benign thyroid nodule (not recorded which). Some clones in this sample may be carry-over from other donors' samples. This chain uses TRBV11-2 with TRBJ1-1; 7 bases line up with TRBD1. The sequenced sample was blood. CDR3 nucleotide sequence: TGCGCCAGCAGTTCACTACCAGGGGGCACTGAAGCTTTCTTT. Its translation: CASSSLPGGTEAFF.